This TCR beta chain stems from a study of CD8 T cells in Susac syndrome. Study outcomes and limitations: As the study acknowledged, the number of individuals who were part of its TCR sequencing and HLA analysis was relatively small.

Patients with stable or active relapsing-remitting disease, all of them treatment-naive, made up the multiple sclerosis controls. TEMRA cells were FACS-enriched, while CD8+ and CD4+ T cells were negatively isolated. When the RNA was reverse transcribed, random hexamers were used with an input of roughly 0.5 to 1 ug. The method of amplification for TCR beta CDR3 was immunoSEQ multiplex PCR, covering 54 Vbeta and 13 Jbeta. TCRdb reanalysed the immunoSEQ multiplex PCR reads using MiXCR and keeps one entry per CDR3 protein. The profile covers some 150,000 distinct CDR3 sequences, with around 95% appearing a single time and 0.2% to 0.25% taken by the ten largest. In regard to this clonotype: Its antigen remains unidentified.

The source of this sequence is a human donor with multiple sclerosis. The sample taken for sequencing was CD8+ T cells from PBMCs.

Written as DNA, the CDR3 is TGTGCCAGCAGCTTAGCCCCAGGGGCGACCAAAAACATTCAGTACTTC. Translation gives CASSLAPGATKNIQYF. V is TRBV7-9 and J is TRBJ2-4; D might be TRBD1 (6 bases). Germline V gives CDR1 SEHNR, CDR2 FQNEAQ (reference sequence). V gave up 0 bases and J gave up 2 bases, with 11 bases separating them. CDR3 size: 16 residues.